Presented here are 23 T cell receptor beta chains from one specimen sequenced in a study of Ad26.COV2.S vaccination and SARS-CoV-2 variants. Assay: immunoSEQ multiplex PCR; the TCRdb copy retains only in-frame clones and omits some. The sample lists about 350,000 clones, 92% occurring once. Specimen: peripheral blood, collected after recovery from COVID-19. All receptors derive from a human donor who had recovered from COVID-19.

The chain links TRBV10-3 to TRBJ2-1, with no clear D. V lost 4 bases, J lost 3 bases, and 4 bases lay in between. Germline CDR1 ENHRY, CDR2 SYGVKD. CDR3 length: 12 residues. The CDR3 coding sequence is TGTGCCATCAGTGCCTACTACAATGAGCAGTTCTTC. Its translation: CAISAYYNEQFF.

The chain's CDR3 is CASSYSGQGNYGYTF. The CDR3 coding sequence is TGTGCCAGCAGTTACTCAGGACAGGGGAACTATGGCTACACCTTC. V is TRBV6-5 and J is TRBJ1-2; TRBD1 agrees at 9 bases. The germline V gene encodes CDR1 MNHEY and CDR2 SVGAGI. V lost 0 bases and J lost 2; bases outside the gene matches: 1. There are 15 residues in the CDR3.

This clone was detected a few times. The V and J genes are TRBV7-9 and TRBJ1-2, with D uncertain. Trimming shortened V by 0 bases and J by 8 bases, and 13 bases separated the two germline ends. Germline assignment: CDR1 SEHNR and CDR2 FQNEAQ (reference sequence). The CDR3 has 14 amino acids. For the CDR3, the DNA is TGTGCCAGCAGCTTAGCGCTCGGTGCGGAGGGCTACACCTTC. It is translated as CASSLALGAEGYTF. The entire variable domain, with the rest obtained from reference TRBV7-9 and TRBJ1-2, is as follows: DTGVSQNPRHKITKRGQNVTFRCDPISEHNRLYWYRQTLGQGPEFLTYFQNEAQLEKSRLLSDRFSAERPKGSFSTLEIQRTEQGDSAMYLCASSLALGAEGYTFGSGTRLTVV.

The rearrangement links TRBV27 to TRBJ1-1; 8 bases align to TRBD1. The length of the CDR3 is 14 residues. The germline gives CDR1 MNHEY, CDR2 SMNVEV (reference sequence). Trimming removed 4 bases from V and 1 base from J; junction bases left unmatched: 2. CDR3 amino acids: CASSSGGRNTEAFF. The CDR3 DNA is TGTGCCAGCAGTTCAGGGGGCAGGAACACTGAAGCTTTCTTT.

The chain recombines TRBV15 with TRBJ1-4; TRBD1 aligns across 7 bases. The CDR3 is 15 residues long. Germline-derived CDR1 and CDR2 are LNHNV and YYDKDF (reference sequence). V lost 5 bases and J lost 3; bases outside the gene matches: 6. CDR3 in amino acids: CATSGWDRPNEKLFF. The CDR3 DNA reads TGTGCCACCAGCGGATGGGACAGACCTAATGAAAAACTGTTTTTT.

The CDR3 DNA reads as TGTGCCAGTAAGGCACAGGGGGCGCTGGAGACCCAGTACTTC. This gives the protein CASKAQGALETQYF. The chain uses TRBV19 and TRBJ2-5; TRBD1 matches 9 bases. V was clipped by 7 bases and J by 5 bases; unmatched bases: 8. Germline V gene lookup returns CDR1 LNHDA and CDR2 SQIVND (reference sequence). This CDR3 is 14 amino acids long.

The chain employs TRBV6-6 and TRBJ1-2; TRBD1 agrees at 7 bases. Germline lookup yields CDR1 MNHNY and CDR2 SVGAGI (reference sequence). Trimming took 0 bases from V and 6 from J; bases not matched to a gene: 4. CDR3 length equals 14 residues. In nucleotides, the CDR3 is TGTGCCAGCAGTTACTCCGGGACAGTCAATGGCTACACCTTC. Protein sequence: CASSYSGTVNGYTF.

The rearrangement links TRBV28 to TRBJ2-4; 11 bases match TRBD1. The CDR3 length is 15 residues. Trimming took 6 bases from V and 9 from J; bases not matched to a gene: 10. CDR1 MDHEN and CDR2 SYDVKM come from the germline V gene. The CDR3 DNA reads TGTGCCAGCAGCCCAGGACAGGGGGCAAGTGGCATTCAGTACTTC. Translating gives CASSPGQGASGIQYF.

The chain uses TRBV2 and TRBJ1-5; a weak D match, TRBD1 (5 bases). The CDR3 spans 16 residues. V dropped 3 bases and J dropped 1 base, with 13 bases sitting between them. CDR1 and CDR2 (germline): SNHLY, FYNNEI. Written as DNA, the CDR3 is TGTGCCAGCAGTGACGCTGGGGCCGGGAGCAATCAGCCCCAGCATTTT. This gives the protein CASSDAGAGSNQPQHF.

This clone has just one count. The J gene is TRBJ2-3, the V gene TRBV11-2; unclear D gene. The V and J ends lost 1 base and 1 base respectively, with 6 bases between them. The germline CDR1 and CDR2 sequences are SGHAT and FQNNGV. The CDR3 loop spans 14 amino acids. The CDR3 is CASSLVSRTDTQYF. DNA for the CDR3: TGTGCCAGCAGCTTAGTCTCGCGCACAGATACGCAGTATTTT.

This rearrangement joins TRBV13 to TRBJ2-1, with TRBD2 as a possible D gene (5 bases). Trimming took 5 bases from V and 13 from J, leaving 15 bases between them. Germline-derived CDR1 and CDR2 are PRHDT and FYEKMQ (reference sequence). The CDR3 has 12 residues. CDR3 sequence reads: CASSPTPREQFF. The CDR3 DNA reads as TGTGCCAGCAGCCCGACCCCCCGGGAACAGTTCTTC. Together with reference TRBV13 and TRBJ2-1, the CDR3 gives the full variable domain: AAGVIQSPRHLIKEKRETATLKCYPIPRHDTVYWYQQGPGQDPQFLISFYEKMQSDKGSIPDRFSAQQFSDYHSELNMSSLELGDSALYFCASSPTPREQFFGPGTRLTVL.

This rearrangement joins TRBV2 to TRBJ1-4; 7 positions match TRBD1. V lost 4 bases, J lost 8 bases, and 4 bases stayed unmatched. Germline values: CDR1 SNHLY, CDR2 FYNNEI. This CDR3 contains 13 residues. This chain's CDR3 is CASSGQGEEKLFF. CDR3 sequence (DNA): TGTGCCAGCAGTGGACAGGGCGAGGAAAAACTGTTTTTT.

The chain is built from TRBV18 and TRBJ1-1; tentative D call: TRBD1 (5 bases). CDR1 is KGHSH, CDR2 LQKENI, per germline. CDR3 size: 15 residues. Trimming cost V 3 bases and J 3 bases, with 14 bases left between them. CDR3 sequence (DNA): TGTGCCAGCTCACCTTTTGGGGGGTTGGACACTGAAGCTTTCTTT. Amino acid sequence: CASSPFGGLDTEAFF.

This clone has just one count. V is TRBV15 and J is TRBJ1-1; D is uncertain. CDR3 length: 14 residues. V was trimmed by 0 bases and J by 1 base, leaving 6 bases between them. Germline-derived CDR1 and CDR2 are LNHNV and YYDKDF (reference sequence). CDR3 in amino acids: CATSREQPNTEAFF. CDR3 coding DNA: TGTGCCACCAGCAGAGAACAGCCGAACACTGAAGCTTTCTTT.

V gene TRBV5-1 combines with J gene TRBJ2-3, with 7 positions matching TRBD1. The CDR3 runs 15 residues. Germline loops: CDR1 SGHRS, CDR2 YFSETQ. Trimming took 3 bases from V and 1 from J; bases not matched to a gene: 5. CDR3 sequence (DNA): TGCGCCAGCAGCTACTCCGGGACAGGCACAGATACGCAGTATTTT. Amino acid sequence: CASSYSGTGTDTQYF.

The chain uses TRBV7-6 and TRBJ2-3; D remains unclear. This CDR3 has 15 amino acids. From germline, CDR1 is SGHVS and CDR2 FNYEAQ. The V and J ends lost 5 bases and 2 bases respectively, with 14 bases between them. CDR3 bases: TGTGCCAGCAGCCAACGACATTCCCCCACAGATACGCAGTATTTT. The encoded protein is CASSQRHSPTDTQYF.

The chain is built from TRBV12-3 or TRBV12-4 and TRBJ1-1, with D maybe TRBD1 (5 bases). The V end was cut by 2 bases, the J end by 4 bases, with 8 bases between. The CDR3 length is 13 residues. The chain's CDR3 is CASSLWGPTEAFF. The CDR3 region has the DNA TGTGCCAGCAGTTTATGGGGACCCACTGAAGCTTTCTTT.

The chain joins TRBV11-3 to TRBJ2-5; D gene unclear. Trimming cost V 1 base and J 1 base, with 10 bases left between them. This CDR3 contains 15 residues. CDR1 is SGHNT, CDR2 YENEEA, per germline. Written as DNA, the CDR3 is TGTGCCAGCAGCTTAGGGGGTTCCGCCCAAGAGACCCAGTACTTC. Its protein product is CASSLGGSAQETQYF. Using reference TRBV11-3 and TRBJ2-5 for the parts outside the CDR3, the full variable domain is EAGVVQSPRYKIIEKKQPVAFWCNPISGHNTLYWYLQNLGQGPELLIRYENEEAVDDSQLPKDRFSAERLKGVDSTLKIQPAELGDSAVYLCASSLGGSAQETQYFGPGTRLLVL.

This rearrangement joins TRBV6-6 to TRBJ1-2; D is unclear. This CDR3 comprises 15 residues. V shed 7 bases and J shed 1 base, with 16 bases lying between them. Per the germline V gene, CDR1 is MNHNY and CDR2 is SVGAGI (reference sequence). The CDR3 DNA reads TGTGCCAGCACTCCGCTTGATGTGGGTAACTATGGCTACACCTTC. Translation gives CASTPLDVGNYGYTF.

The chain recombines TRBV29-1 with TRBJ2-5, with TRBD2 identical over 11 bases. V dropped 5 bases and J dropped 2; count of bases not matched to a gene: 7. Germline CDR1 is SQVTM and CDR2 is ANQGSEA. The CDR3 extends over 15 amino acids. The DNA for the CDR3 is TGCAGCGTTAAAGTAGCGGGGGGGCCACAAGAGACCCAGTACTTC. Amino acids: CSVKVAGGPQETQYF.

This clone has just one count. The V gene is TRBV9, the J gene TRBJ2-2; 7 positions match TRBD2. After removal of 3 bases from V and 5 bases from J, the junction contained 1 base not matched to a gene. CDR1 is SGDLS, CDR2 YYNGEE, per germline. CDR3 length: 13 amino acids. CDR3 loop: CASSAGGTGELFF. The CDR3 nucleotides are TGTGCCAGCAGCGCCGGGGGGACCGGGGAGCTGTTTTTT.

The count of this clone is one. J is TRBJ1-2 and V is TRBV3-1 (or the pseudogene TRBV3-2); TRBD1 matches at 9 bases. V dropped 4 bases and J dropped 6; count of bases not matched to a gene: 9. The CDR3 is 15 residues long. Germline V CDR1 and CDR2: LGHDT, YNNKEL (reference sequence). CDR3 nucleotides: TGTGCCAGCAGCCCCCAGACAGGGGGGGTAGATGGCTACACCTTC. Protein sequence: CASSPQTGGVDGYTF.

The chain has TRBV9 and TRBJ2-1, with D hard to call. From germline, CDR1 is SGDLS and CDR2 YYNGEE. Trimming left V 2 bases short and J 0 bases short, with 9 bases between. The CDR3 loop spans 15 amino acids. This CDR3 is CASSVKGRSYNEQFF. DNA of the CDR3: TGTGCCAGCAGCGTCAAAGGGCGCTCCTACAATGAGCAGTTCTTC.